A selection of T cell receptor beta chains follows, all from one sample in a study of blood T cell repertoires in COVID-19. The table came from immunoSEQ multiplex PCR; TCRdb's copy has only in-frame clones and leaves some out. The sample contains a few hundred thousand clones, 89% of which appear only once. Sequences were obtained from peripheral blood. The origin of the receptors is a woman younger than 45 with COVID-19, enrolled during active disease. The CDR3 runs from the conserved cysteine through the conserved F or W. Each record gives: D gene, V gene, clone size, J gene, CDR3 protein, CDR3 DNA. A D gene is named only where the DNA matches it firmly. Expanded clones get a size class; other rows say once, few or many, or leave the size out.

TRBD1	TRBV28	NA	TRBJ1-6	CASSRGQGGSPLHF	TGTGCCAGCAGCCGCGGGCAGGGGGGTTCACCCCTCCACTTT
NA	TRBV7-8	NA	TRBJ1-2	CASSLAAGGGYTF	TGTGCCAGCAGCTTAGCAGCCGGGGGGGGCTACACCTTC
TRBD2	TRBV29-1	NA	TRBJ2-1	CSVGAGGRSEQFF	TGCAGCGTTGGAGCGGGGGGGCGCAGTGAGCAGTTCTTC
TRBD2	TRBV11-2	NA	TRBJ2-1	CASSLDHAGGNNEQFF	TGTGCCAGCAGCTTAGATCACGCGGGGGGAAACAATGAGCAGTTCTTC
TRBD1	TRBV6-6	NA	TRBJ2-7	CASRRDRPYEQYF	TGTGCCAGCAGGCGGGACAGGCCCTACGAGCAGTACTTC
TRBD1	TRBV11-1	once	TRBJ1-2	CASSSGQGGYGYTF	TGTGCCAGCAGCTCCGGACAGGGGGGCTATGGCTACACCTTC
TRBD1	TRBV19	NA	TRBJ1-5	CATRRTGHNQPQHF	TGTGCCACTAGAAGGACAGGCCATAATCAGCCCCAGCATTTT
TRBD1	TRBV13	NA	TRBJ1-1	CASSPPGQGAGNTEAFF	TGTGCCAGCAGCCCACCCGGACAGGGGGCAGGGAACACTGAAGCTTTCTTT
NA	TRBV5-4	NA	TRBJ2-4	CASSFAGARNIQYF	TGTGCCAGCAGCTTCGCGGGCGCGCGGAACATTCAGTACTTC
TRBD1	TRBV19	NA	TRBJ1-5	CASSIRTGGLLGQPQHF	TGTGCCAGTAGTATTAGGACAGGGGGCTTATTGGGTCAGCCCCAGCATTTT
NA	TRBV11-1	NA	TRBJ1-2	CASSSINPRTADGYTF	TGTGCCAGCAGCTCAATTAACCCGCGGACTGCGGATGGCTACACCTTC
NA	TRBV28	once	TRBJ2-5	CASRDRAYARGPQETQYF	TGTGCCAGCAGAGATAGGGCATATGCGAGAGGGCCCCAGGAGACCCAGTACTTC
NA	TRBV6-5	NA	TRBJ2-5	CASSPGPEETQYF	TGTGCCAGCAGCCCAGGTCCAGAAGAGACCCAGTACTTC
NA	TRBV14	NA	TRBJ1-2	CASSQGPSLGYTF	TGTGCCAGCAGCCAAGGGCCGTCTCTTGGCTACACCTTC
NA	TRBV7-9	few	TRBJ2-2	CARGGVAGELFF	TGTGCCAGAGGGGGAGTGGCCGGGGAGCTGTTTTTT